The rows below give T cell receptor beta chains drawn from one sample of a study of OX40 agonist ivuxolimab in advanced cancers. Data came from immunoSEQ multiplex PCR; TCRdb stores just in-frame clones and leaves some out. This table has 40,000 to 45,000 clones, 91% appearing once. The sample here was CD4+ or CD8+ T cells sorted from blood, taken in a trial of the OX40 agonist ivuxolimab. The receptors originated from an adult with an advanced solid tumor such as melanoma, head and neck, liver or kidney cancer. Both conserved end residues are part of each CDR3. The D gene is left open where the match is weak. Size is omitted from some rows. Given values are once, few, many or a class for expanded clones.

>TRBJ1-2|NA|NA|TRBV9
TGTGCCAGCAGCGTAGCTGATACCAACTATGGCTACACCTTC
CASSVADTNYGYTF
>TRBJ2-7|NA|NA|TRBV19
TGTGCCAGTAGTATCTCCCATACGGGAACCTACGAGCAGTACTTC
CASSISHTGTYEQYF
>TRBJ1-3|NA|NA|TRBV20-1
TGCAGTGCCAACGATCCAAACACCATATATTTT
CSANDPNTIYF
>TRBJ1-1|NA|TRBD1|TRBV13
TGTGCCAGCAGCCAAGGACAGGGGGATACTGAAGCTTTCTTT
CASSQGQGDTEAFF
>TRBJ2-7|NA|NA|TRBV7-9
TGTGCCAGCAGCACCCAAGAGGGAGGATCCTACGAGCAGTACTTC
CASSTQEGGSYEQYF
>TRBJ2-5|NA|NA|TRBV25-1
TGTGCCAGCAGTGACCTCGGGGAGGCAGAGACCCAGTACTTC
CASSDLGEAETQYF
>TRBJ1-4|NA|NA|TRBV9
TGTGCCAGCAGCGTAGAGGGACTAGCTGCTAATGAAAAACTGTTTTTT
CASSVEGLAANEKLFF
>TRBJ2-2|NA|NA|TRBV5-6
TGTGCCAGCGGGGTTTACCCTTTATACACCGGGGAGCTGTTTTTT
CASGVYPLYTGELFF
>TRBJ2-3|once|NA|TRBV4-2
TGTGCCAGCAGCTCGGGGCCTAGCACAGATACGCAGTATTTT
CASSSGPSTDTQYF
>TRBJ1-2|once|NA|TRBV6-1
TGTGCCAGCAGGGACGACAGGACAGACCACTATGGCTACACCTTC
CASRDDRTDHYGYTF
>TRBJ2-1|once|NA|TRBV28
TGTGCCAGCAGTTTCGACAGCTACGAGCAGTTCTTC
CASSFDSYEQFF
>TRBJ2-1|NA|TRBD2|TRBV11-2
TGTGCCAGCAGCTTAGGTAGCGGGAGGGACCTCGATGAGCAGTTCTTC
CASSLGSGRDLDEQFF
>TRBJ2-5|NA|NA|TRBV11-2
TGTGCCAGCAGCTTCCTGGCAGGCCAAGAGACCCAGTACTTC
CASSFLAGQETQYF
>TRBJ1-1|NA|NA|TRBV30
TGTGCCTGGAGTAGGGGAACTGAAGCTTTCTTT
CAWSRGTEAFF
>TRBJ2-1|NA|NA|TRBV6-1
TGTGCCAGCAGTGAACTAGCAGGCTCCTACAATGAGCAGTTCTTC
CASSELAGSYNEQFF
>TRBJ1-4|NA|NA|TRBV6-5
TGTGCCAGCAGTCACCAGTCTAATGAAAAACTGTTTTTT
CASSHQSNEKLFF
>TRBJ2-7|NA|NA|TRBV5-1
TGCGCCAGCAGCTTGGAGATATCCTACGAGCAGTACTTC
CASSLEISYEQYF
>TRBJ1-2|once|NA|TRBV7-6
TGTGCCAGCAGCTTAGCTGGGGGGGGAAATGGCTACACCTTC
CASSLAGGGNGYTF
>TRBJ2-1|NA|NA|TRBV7-6
TGTGCCAGCAGCGAGGAAATATACAATGAGCAGTTCTTC
CASSEEIYNEQFF
>TRBJ2-7|NA|NA|TRBV6-5
TGTGCCAGCAGTTACGCTCCTTCCTACGAGCAGTACTTC
CASSYAPSYEQYF
>TRBJ2-7|NA|TRBD2|TRBV5-4
TGTGCCAGCAGCGCAGACTCGAGCGGGAATATCTACGAGCAGTACTTC
CASSADSSGNIYEQYF
>TRBJ2-7|NA|NA|TRBV29-1
TGCAGCGTTGAGTTGGCGGGGGCCTCCTACGAGCAGTACTTC
CSVELAGASYEQYF
>TRBJ2-5|NA|NA|TRBV5-5
TGTGCCAGCAGCTTGGCCCAGGGGGGGAGAGAGACCCAGTACTTC
CASSLAQGGRETQYF
>TRBJ2-1|NA|NA|TRBV6-5
TGTGCCAGCAGTTACTCGATCGGGGGTGGTGAGCAGTTCTTC
CASSYSIGGGEQFF
>TRBJ2-1|NA|NA|TRBV7-4
TGTGCCTTGGGGGGACCCGGGAATGAGCAGTTCTTC
CALGGPGNEQFF
>TRBJ2-7|NA|NA|TRBV5-1
TGCGCCAGCAGCTTTGGTGGTAGTACCGAGCAGTACTTC
CASSFGGSTEQYF
>TRBJ2-1|NA|TRBD2|TRBV27
TGTGCCAGCAGTCCTTCTAGCGGGCTTTACAATGAGCAGTTCTTC
CASSPSSGLYNEQFF
>TRBJ1-2|NA|NA|TRBV11-2
TGTGCCAGCAGTCATGGACGGGCAGACTATGGCTACACCTTC
CASSHGRADYGYTF
>TRBJ2-3|NA|TRBD1|TRBV9
TGTGCCAGCCGAAGAACAGGGGGCGAAGGCACAGATACGCAGTATTTT
CASRRTGGEGTDTQYF
>TRBJ2-1|once|NA|TRBV6-1
TGTGCCAGCAGTGATAAACAGGACGAATACAATGAGCAGTTCTTC
CASSDKQDEYNEQFF
>TRBJ2-5|NA|NA|TRBV5-6
TGTGCCAGCAGCTTGAAAGGCTTTCGGAAGACCCAGTACTTC
CASSLKGFRKTQYF
>TRBJ2-1|NA|NA|TRBV5-5
TGTGCCAGCAGCTTGGTTGGTGAGCAGTTCTTC
CASSLVGEQFF
>TRBJ1-5|NA|NA|TRBV4-1
TGCGCCAGCAGCCAAGATGCCGGGGATGGCAATCAGCCCCAGCATTTT
CASSQDAGDGNQPQHF
>TRBJ2-2|NA|NA|TRBV11-2
TGTGCCAGCAGCCTAGACTTCACCGGGGAGCTGTTTTTT
CASSLDFTGELFF
>TRBJ1-1|NA|NA|TRBV5-5
TGTGCCAGCAGCTTGGAGGTTTGGTGGCCGAACACTGAAGCTTTCTTT
CASSLEVWWPNTEAFF
>TRBJ2-7|NA|NA|TRBV7-6
TGTGCCAGCAGCTTTTCCACCTCCTACGAGCAGTACTTC
CASSFSTSYEQYF
>TRBJ2-7|NA|NA|TRBV4-1
TGCGCCAGCAGCCAGACTGATCGGGGAGCTTACGAGCAGTACTTC
CASSQTDRGAYEQYF
>TRBJ2-3|NA|NA|TRBV28
TGTGCCAGCAGTAGCCCTGACAGGACCACAGATACGCAGTATTTT
CASSSPDRTTDTQYF
>TRBJ1-1|NA|NA|TRBV15
TGTGCCACCAGCACACGTTCAGGGACTGAAGCTTTCTTT
CATSTRSGTEAFF
>TRBJ2-7|NA|NA|TRBV14
TGTGCCAGCAGCCATTACAGGGTAGGCGAGCAGTACTTC
CASSHYRVGEQYF
>TRBJ2-2|NA|NA|TRBV7-9
TGTGCCAGCAGCTTAACAGCAGGAACGAACACCGGGGAGCTGTTTTTT
CASSLTAGTNTGELFF
>TRBJ2-1|NA|TRBD2|TRBV7-9
TGTGCCAGCAGCTCCACTAGCGGGAGGGCCCACAATGAGCAGTTCTTC
CASSSTSGRAHNEQFF
>TRBJ1-1|NA|TRBD1|TRBV5-8
TGCGCCAGCAGCGAAAGGACAGGGGGCTTCACTGAAGCTTTCTTT
CASSERTGGFTEAFF
>TRBJ1-2|NA|TRBD1|TRBV6-5
TGTGCCAGCAGCATGACAGGGAACTATGGCTACACCTTC
CASSMTGNYGYTF
>TRBJ1-1|NA|TRBD1|TRBV5-4
TGTGCCAGCAGCTTGGCCAGGGGGGAGAACATGAACACTGAAGCTTTCTTT
CASSLARGENMNTEAFF
>TRBJ1-6|once|NA|TRBV21-1
TGTGCCAGCAGACAACAATTAGCACACATACATCATAATTCACCCCTCCACTTT
CASRQQLAHIHHNSPLHF
>TRBJ1-1|NA|NA|TRBV7-9
TGTGCCAGCAGCTTATTCCCGGAGGGGGGAATGAACACTGAAGCTTTCTTT
CASSLFPEGGMNTEAFF
>TRBJ1-2|NA|TRBD1|TRBV27
TGTGCCAGCAGTTTGACAGGGGGCAACTATGGCTACACCTTC
CASSLTGGNYGYTF
>TRBJ1-1|NA|NA|TRBV6-1
TGTGCCAGCATAAGGGGCAGGTACACTGAAGCTTTCTTT
CASIRGRYTEAFF